Sequencing of this TCR beta chain was carried out in a study of blood T cell dynamics during melanoma immunotherapy. Study-wide background: Metastatic melanoma patients received first-line pembrolizumab or nivolumab plus ipilimumab. Study-level points and caveats: PBMC repertoires of eventual disease-control patients split at W3 into clonality or diversity gains.

Germline CDR1 and CDR2: LNHDA and SQIVND (reference sequence). V lost 3 bases and J lost 2, with 17 bases in between. The CDR3 length is 16 residues. Described time point: pre-treatment baseline. Samples come from before therapy and from week 3 after the first blockade cycle. On this clone: The antigen is not known.

DNA loading was fixed at 350 ng for all bulk PBMC samples. Clones were sequenced by immunoSEQ multiplex PCR, and TCRdb holds only the in-frame ones, with some missing. The sample shows more than 10,000 clones, around 84% of them seen only once. The receptor was isolated from a human donor with melanoma. The material was blood, obtained from a patient treated with checkpoint blockade. The chain is built from TRBV19 and TRBJ2-7; perhaps TRBD2 as D (6 bases). The DNA for the CDR3 is TGTGCCAGTAGTATCCTACCCTGGGACTCAACCTACGAGCAGTACTTC. Its protein is CASSILPWDSTYEQYF.